This T cell receptor (beta chain) originates from a study of T cell responses to AZD1222 COVID-19 vaccine. The CDR3 covers 17 residues. CDR1 and CDR2 from the germline V gene are SEHNR and FQNEAQ (reference sequence). The V and J ends lost 5 bases and 7 bases, in that order; junction bases with no gene match: 14. TCRdb's copy holds only in-frame clones and misses some; the assay was immunoSEQ multiplex PCR. The profile shows about 88,000 clones, around 92% of them singletons. A note on this clone: Its specificity is unknown.

Broader study findings: Increases in Spike-specific TCR breadth and depth were seen after two AZD1222 doses. Baseline seropositivity occurred in only 5 or 6 AZD1222 recipients.

The sample was peripheral blood, taken on day 0 of AZD1222 vaccination. The V call is TRBV7-9, the J call TRBJ1-6; TRBD1 matches at 7 bases. This clonotype was sampled from an adult in good health. CDR3 nucleotides: TGTGCCAGCAGCCCCGAGGGGGGGGTCAGGGGGAATTCACCCCTCCACTTT. Encoded protein: CASSPEGGVRGNSPLHF.